A selection of T cell receptor beta chains follows, all from one sample in a study of CXCR3-negative and CXCR3-positive naive CD8 T cells. TCRdb reprocessed the 5' RACE reads, keeping one entry per CDR3 protein, no DNA. This specimen shows over 150,000 distinct CDR3 sequences; the ten leading clones hold around 0.5%. The sequenced sample consisted of naive CXCR3+ CD8+ T cells from blood. The receptors shown here come from a human donor in good health. Some clones in this sample may be carry-over from other donors' samples. CDR3s include the opening cysteine and the closing phenylalanine or tryptophan. Each record gives: J gene, V gene, CDR3 protein.

J gene: TRBJ2-6; V gene: TRBV19; CDR3 protein: CASNTGANVLTF
J gene: TRBJ2-1; V gene: TRBV4-3; CDR3 protein: CASSPIGTGFYNEQFF
J gene: TRBJ2-1; V gene: TRBV4-2; CDR3 protein: CASSQFLSAVRNEQFF
J gene: TRBJ2-1; V gene: TRBV21-1; CDR3 protein: CASSRISRGNAYNEQFF
J gene: TRBJ2-5; V gene: TRBV28; CDR3 protein: CASSLRRDWSHETQYF
J gene: TRBJ1-1; V gene: TRBV27; CDR3 protein: CASGIWPMNTEAFF
J gene: TRBJ2-7; V gene: TRBV9; CDR3 protein: CASSVEYGSYYEQYF
J gene: TRBJ1-1; V gene: TRBV6-2/TRBV6-3; CDR3 protein: CASSSPPAGMDTEAFF
J gene: TRBJ2-3; V gene: TRBV24-1; CDR3 protein: CATSDPEGTDTQYF
J gene: TRBJ2-7; V gene: TRBV27; CDR3 protein: CTSSYPIQGGSYEQYF
J gene: TRBJ1-1; V gene: TRBV7-9; CDR3 protein: CASSLELREEAFF
J gene: TRBJ2-3; V gene: TRBV14; CDR3 protein: CASSHWDSAGDTQYF
J gene: TRBJ2-7; V gene: TRBV20-1; CDR3 protein: CSASLGSYEQYF
J gene: TRBJ2-7; V gene: TRBV4-1; CDR3 protein: CASSQVGVLNEQYF
J gene: TRBJ2-3; V gene: TRBV2; CDR3 protein: CASSVVQFSTDTQYF
J gene: TRBJ1-2; V gene: TRBV15; CDR3 protein: CATSRVIGQDYNYGYTF
J gene: TRBJ2-7; V gene: TRBV28; CDR3 protein: CASSPTTVSEQYF
J gene: TRBJ2-7; V gene: TRBV20-1; CDR3 protein: CSARDLAGINEQYF
J gene: TRBJ2-2; V gene: TRBV6-6; CDR3 protein: CASSLAPTNTGELFF
J gene: TRBJ1-1; V gene: TRBV6-4; CDR3 protein: CASSEKDNTEAFF
J gene: TRBJ2-1; V gene: TRBV4-1; CDR3 protein: CASSPGYNEQFF
J gene: TRBJ1-5; V gene: TRBV4-1; CDR3 protein: CASSQALTGTGNQPQHF
J gene: TRBJ1-1; V gene: TRBV5-6; CDR3 protein: CASSLGGGAHTEAFF
J gene: TRBJ1-2; V gene: TRBV9; CDR3 protein: CASSAPDRDPYGYTF
J gene: TRBJ1-1; V gene: TRBV6-5; CDR3 protein: CASRAGEGNTEAFF
J gene: TRBJ2-1; V gene: TRBV11-2; CDR3 protein: CASRLRMGNEQFF
J gene: TRBJ1-1; V gene: TRBV15; CDR3 protein: CATSRGYPRTEEGQEAFF
J gene: TRBJ2-7; V gene: TRBV7-9; CDR3 protein: CASSRWDSYYEQYF
J gene: TRBJ2-7; V gene: TRBV28; CDR3 protein: CASRRAPGQGAYEQYF
J gene: TRBJ2-1; V gene: TRBV12-3/TRBV12-4; CDR3 protein: CASSLVASGQDVQFF
J gene: TRBJ1-4; V gene: TRBV6-6; CDR3 protein: CASSYETLGEKLFF
J gene: TRBJ2-7; V gene: TRBV7-9; CDR3 protein: CASSSTGGPTYEQYF
J gene: TRBJ2-3; V gene: TRBV11-2; CDR3 protein: CASRGLAGGSTDTQYF
J gene: TRBJ1-2; V gene: TRBV29-1; CDR3 protein: CSAEGGEDYGYTF
J gene: TRBJ2-7; V gene: TRBV28; CDR3 protein: CASSLNRIGEQYF
J gene: TRBJ2-1; V gene: TRBV11-3; CDR3 protein: CASSTQRGAGNEQIF
J gene: TRBJ2-3; V gene: TRBV3-1; CDR3 protein: CASSRSPGRITDTQYF
J gene: TRBJ2-3; V gene: TRBV6-2/TRBV6-3; CDR3 protein: CASSYSAGSTDAQYF
J gene: TRBJ2-7; V gene: TRBV7-2; CDR3 protein: CASTPLAGVFHEQYF
J gene: TRBJ2-7; V gene: TRBV29-1; CDR3 protein: CSVVLGMVSYEQYF
J gene: TRBJ2-5; V gene: TRBV6-5; CDR3 protein: CASSYSGGVGLGETQYF
J gene: TRBJ1-1; V gene: TRBV7-3; CDR3 protein: CASSLTLITEAFF